Presented here are 17 T cell receptor beta chains from one specimen sequenced in a study of technical replicates of blood from a few donors (dated by TCRdb to between 2016 and 2019). The library was built by means of the immunoSEQ multiplex PCR assay. Drawn from immuneACCESS, this table holds only the in-frame rearrangements with V and J called that TCRdb kept. Clones are partly lost; checked studies trace under half to an unresolved V gene and leave the rest unexplained. The sample table holds tens of thousands of clones, of which 90% to 95% were seen once. The leading ten clones occupy roughly 0.27% of the sample. Sequencing was carried out using T cells isolated from PBMCs. These receptors all stem from a human donor in good health.

This chain connects TRBV5-1 to TRBJ2-7; 10 bases fit TRBD2. This CDR3 spans 14 amino acids. V shed 2 bases, J shed 6 bases, and the junction held 5 bases outside the gene matches. Germline-derived CDR1 and CDR2 are SGHRS and YFSETQ. CDR3 nucleotides: TGCGCCAGCAGCTTAGCTAGCGGGAGACGCGAGCAGTACTTC. Its translation: CASSLASGRREQYF. The variable domain in full, completed from reference TRBV5-1 and TRBJ2-7, reads KAGVTQTPRYLIKTRGQQVTLSCSPISGHRSVSWYQQTPGQGLQFLFEYFSETQRNKGNFPGRFSGRQFSNSRSEMNVSTLELGDSALYLCASSLASGRREQYFGPGTRLTVT.

This clone was counted between two and nine times. The chain combines TRBV11-2 with TRBJ1-1, with D uncertain. V was pared by 0 bases and J by 2 bases, with 16 bases between. CDR1 and CDR2 (germline): SGHAT, FQNNGV. The CDR3 consists of 17 residues. The CDR3 DNA reads as TGTGCCAGCAGCTTAGATCTTTATCGCCCGGGAAACACTGAAGCTTTCTTT. As protein: CASSLDLYRPGNTEAFF.

This rearrangement joins TRBV5-4 to TRBJ2-1, with 8 nucleotides matching TRBD2. V dropped 0 bases and J dropped 10; count of bases not matched to a gene: 6. The CDR3 is 14 residues long. CDR1 and CDR2 from the germline V gene are SGHNT and YYREEE (reference sequence). CDR3 residues: CASSLEGLVSEQFF. The CDR3 DNA is TGTGCCAGCAGCTTGGAGGGACTAGTCTCCGAGCAGTTCTTC.

The chain combines TRBV6-6 with TRBJ2-7; D remains unclear. Between the trimmed V and J ends, which lost 2 bases and 1 base, there was a span of 6 bases. Germline V lookup: CDR1 MNHNY, CDR2 SVGAGI (reference sequence). The CDR3 sequence is 13 residues long. The CDR3: CASSYVASYEQYF. In nucleotides, the CDR3 is TGTGCCAGCAGTTACGTGGCTTCCTACGAGCAGTACTTC.

The rearrangement uses TRBV11-2 and TRBJ2-7; 7 bases align to TRBD1. This CDR3 is built from 14 residues. V was pared by 4 bases and J by 0 bases, with 3 bases of the junction left unmatched. Germline V lookup: CDR1 SGHAT, CDR2 FQNNGV. CDR3 coding DNA: TGTGCCAGCAGCTCGGGACAGAGCTCCTACGAGCAGTACTTC. Its translation: CASSSGQSSYEQYF.

The chain links TRBV7-9 to TRBJ1-5; 9 positions agree with TRBD1. The CDR3 covers 15 residues. Germline values: CDR1 SEHNR, CDR2 FQNEAQ (reference sequence). The junction had 8 bases not matched to a gene; V was cut back by 5 bases and J by 6 bases. This CDR3 is CASSSGTGYGQPQHF. CDR3 nucleotides: TGTGCCAGCAGCAGTGGGACAGGGTATGGTCAGCCCCAGCATTTT.

This rearrangement joins TRBV7-8 to TRBJ1-2; 7 nucleotides match TRBD1. CDR3 size: 13 residues. The V gene's germline CDR1 is SGHVS and CDR2 FQNEAQ. Losses at the gene ends were 3 bases for V and 7 bases for J; bases not matched to a gene: 5. The CDR3 is CASSFVRGAGYTF. CDR3 in DNA: TGTGCCAGCAGCTTCGTCAGGGGGGCTGGCTACACCTTC. The variable domain in full, completed from reference TRBV7-8 and TRBJ1-2, reads GAGVSQSPRYKVAKRGQDVALRCDPISGHVSLFWYQQALGQGPEFLTYFQNEAQLDKSGLPSDRFFAERPEGSVSTLKIQRTQQEDSAVYLCASSFVRGAGYTFGSGTRLTVV.

The chain carries TRBV5-1 and TRBJ1-4; 9 bases match TRBD1. Unmatched junction bases numbered 8, after V lost 2 bases and J lost 0 bases. Per germline, CDR1 SGHRS and CDR2 YFSETQ. This CDR3 comprises 18 residues. The CDR3 coding sequence is TGCGCCAGCAGCTTCGCCGGGACAGGGTCATCAACTAATGAAAAACTGTTTTTT. This encodes CASSFAGTGSSTNEKLFF.

This clone has just one count. The gene calls are TRBV5-1 and TRBJ1-2; D uncertain. Trimming cost V 0 bases and J 2 bases, with 5 bases left between them. The CDR3 is 13 residues long. Germline loops: CDR1 SGHRS, CDR2 YFSETQ. The CDR3 DNA is TGCGCCAGCAGCTTGGGCGGAAACTATGGCTACACCTTC. It is translated as CASSLGGNYGYTF.

The chain employs TRBV5-1 and TRBJ2-7; TRBD2 is a possible D gene (6 bases). V was trimmed by 5 bases and J by 4 bases, leaving 13 bases between them. CDR1 and CDR2 from the germline V gene are SGHRS and YFSETQ. The CDR3 consists of 13 residues. CDR3 bases: TGCGCCAGCAGTTTAGGGACTGTATACGAGCAGTACTTC. Protein product: CASSLGTVYEQYF.

This rearrangement joins TRBV7-9 to TRBJ1-1, with D possibly matching TRBD1 (6 bases). Germline V CDR1 and CDR2: SEHNR, FQNEAQ (reference sequence). This CDR3 contains 17 residues. Deletions cut 5 bases from V and 0 bases from J, with 19 bases between. CDR3 DNA sequence: TGTGCCAGCAGCCGGACTTTCGGCGAGGGGGTGAACACTGAAGCTTTCTTT. Translating gives CASSRTFGEGVNTEAFF.

This chain links TRBV9 with TRBJ2-3; no clear D gene. Germline V gene data show CDR1 as SGDLS and CDR2 as YYNGEE. V lost 3 bases to trimming and J lost 3 bases, with 8 bases between them. The CDR3 runs to 13 residues. CDR3 protein: CASSARVTDTQYF. For the CDR3, the DNA is TGTGCCAGCAGCGCCCGCGTAACAGATACGCAGTATTTT.

J is TRBJ2-5 and V is TRBV28; TRBD2 agrees at 12 bases. CDR1 is MDHEN, CDR2 SYDVKM, per germline. The CDR3 spans 12 residues. The V segment lost 6 bases and the J segment 14 bases; nucleotides outside the gene matches: 7. CDR3 in DNA: TGTGCCAGCAGCCTGACTAGCGGGAGTCGATACTTC. This gives the protein CASSLTSGSRYF.

The chain joins TRBV12-5 to TRBJ2-5; TRBD1 is a possible D gene (6 bases). The CDR3 is 14 amino acids. CDR1 is LGHNT, CDR2 FRNRAP, per germline. V lost 1 base and J 5 bases, leaving 11 bases between the germline ends. CDR3 region: CASGLAPGEETQYF. CDR3 nucleotides: TGTGCTAGTGGTTTGGCCCCAGGGGAGGAGACCCAGTACTTC.

The chain has TRBV4-1 and TRBJ1-2; D unclear. Trimming shortened V by 0 bases and J by 8 bases, and 10 bases separated the two germline ends. The CDR3 totals 13 residues. From germline, CDR1 is MGHRA and CDR2 YSYEKL. CDR3 protein: CASSQDFGEGYTF. CDR3 coding DNA: TGCGCCAGCAGCCAAGATTTTGGGGAGGGCTACACCTTC.

The chain combines TRBV19 with TRBJ2-1, with 7 bases fitting TRBD2. CDR3 length: 16 amino acids. CDR1 and CDR2 (germline): LNHDA, SQIVND (reference sequence). Trimming removed 1 base from V and 7 bases from J; junction bases left unmatched: 10. CDR3 bases: TGTGCCAGTAGTATAGGGCGGGAGTACAACAGGAATGAGCAGTTCTTC. This sequence encodes CASSIGREYNRNEQFF.

The J gene is TRBJ2-7, the V gene TRBV7-9; D possibly corresponds to TRBD2 (6 bases). CDR3 size: 17 residues. The germline V gene encodes CDR1 SEHNR and CDR2 FQNEAQ (reference sequence). Deletions cut 5 bases from V and 5 bases from J, with 25 bases between. The CDR3 here is CASSPERSGGARHEQYF. CDR3 nucleotides: TGTGCCAGCAGCCCCGAGAGATCCGGAGGGGCGCGACACGAGCAGTACTTC.